These 8 T cell receptor beta chains came from one sample sequenced in a study of PD-L1 blockade in urothelial cancer. The time point: pretreatment peripheral blood. Clones were sequenced by immunoSEQ multiplex PCR, and TCRdb holds only the in-frame ones, with some missing. The table shows approximately 90,000 clones, with about 84% occurring only once. The sequencing here drew on PBMCs, taken around atezolizumab (anti-PD-L1) treatment. The receptors originated from a man aged 60 to 75 with urothelial cancer.

The chain uses TRBV4-3 and TRBJ1-2; 7 bases fit TRBD1. Germline V CDR1 and CDR2: LGHNA, YSLEER. This CDR3 is built from 17 residues. V shed 0 bases, J shed 3 bases, and the junction held 10 bases outside the gene matches. This CDR3 is CASSQDYVQGRDYGYTF. CDR3 coding DNA: TGCGCCAGCAGCCAAGACTATGTACAGGGGCGCGACTATGGCTACACCTTC.

This clone turned up a few times. The chain combines TRBV5-1 with TRBJ1-3; 9 nucleotides match TRBD1. V was clipped by 4 bases and J by 4 bases; unmatched bases: 6. The germline gives CDR1 SGHRS, CDR2 YFSETQ. The CDR3 has 15 amino acids. The CDR3 nucleotides read TGCGCCAGCAGCATAGACAGGGGGACCGGAAACACCATATATTTT. Encoded protein: CASSIDRGTGNTIYF.

The genes are TRBV5-1 and TRBJ1-6; tentative D call: TRBD1 (5 bases). CDR1 SGHRS and CDR2 YFSETQ come from the germline V gene. V gave up 0 bases and J gave up 9 bases, with 10 bases separating them. This CDR3 spans 14 amino acids. The CDR3 here is CASSLGGLGSPLHF. DNA for the CDR3: TGCGCCAGCAGCTTGGGGGGACTAGGTTCACCCCTCCACTTT.

The chain recombines TRBV29-1 with TRBJ1-1; D might be TRBD1 (6 bases). V was shortened by 5 bases and J by 5 bases, with 15 bases between the two germline ends. Germline-derived CDR1 and CDR2 are SQVTM and ANQGSEA. This CDR3 region has 13 residues. The CDR3 sequence is CSVRTGFETEAFF. The CDR3 DNA reads TGCAGCGTTAGAACAGGGTTCGAGACTGAAGCTTTCTTT.

This chain joins TRBV9 and TRBJ1-2; the D is unclear. Germline values: CDR1 SGDLS, CDR2 YYNGEE. This CDR3 is built from 14 residues. Trimming removed 0 bases from V and 8 bases from J, with 14 bases in between. The CDR3 spells CASSVAFFSGGYTF. The CDR3 coding sequence is TGTGCCAGCAGCGTAGCTTTTTTTTCGGGGGGCTACACCTTC.

The chain uses TRBV6-6 and TRBJ1-3; D gene uncertain. Germline V gene lookup returns CDR1 MNHNY and CDR2 SVGAGI (reference sequence). V was shortened by 8 bases and J by 0 bases, with 14 bases between the two germline ends. There are 15 residues in the CDR3. CDR3 nucleotides: TGTGCCAGCTCGGAGGCGGGTAACTCTGGAAACACCATATATTTT. Translation gives CASSEAGNSGNTIYF.

Here the CDR3 reads CASSYRDRVWEQYF. DNA of the CDR3: TGTGCCAGCAGTTACAGGGACAGGGTGTGGGAGCAGTACTTC. This chain uses TRBV6-6 with TRBJ2-7, with 9 bases fitting TRBD1. CDR3 size: 14 residues. The V and J ends lost 2 bases and 7 bases, in that order; junction bases with no gene match: 6. Germline CDR1 is MNHNY and CDR2 is SVGAGI (reference sequence).

The chain links TRBV6-1 to TRBJ2-7; possible D gene TRBD2, 5 bases. Germline V gene data show CDR1 as MNHNS and CDR2 as SASEGT. This CDR3 spans 14 amino acids. The ends were cut back, 7 bases at V and 3 bases at J, with 16 bases in the middle. The CDR3 DNA follows: TGTGCCAGCACCCCTAGCCGCCTAAACTACGAGCAGTACTTC. Its translation: CASTPSRLNYEQYF.